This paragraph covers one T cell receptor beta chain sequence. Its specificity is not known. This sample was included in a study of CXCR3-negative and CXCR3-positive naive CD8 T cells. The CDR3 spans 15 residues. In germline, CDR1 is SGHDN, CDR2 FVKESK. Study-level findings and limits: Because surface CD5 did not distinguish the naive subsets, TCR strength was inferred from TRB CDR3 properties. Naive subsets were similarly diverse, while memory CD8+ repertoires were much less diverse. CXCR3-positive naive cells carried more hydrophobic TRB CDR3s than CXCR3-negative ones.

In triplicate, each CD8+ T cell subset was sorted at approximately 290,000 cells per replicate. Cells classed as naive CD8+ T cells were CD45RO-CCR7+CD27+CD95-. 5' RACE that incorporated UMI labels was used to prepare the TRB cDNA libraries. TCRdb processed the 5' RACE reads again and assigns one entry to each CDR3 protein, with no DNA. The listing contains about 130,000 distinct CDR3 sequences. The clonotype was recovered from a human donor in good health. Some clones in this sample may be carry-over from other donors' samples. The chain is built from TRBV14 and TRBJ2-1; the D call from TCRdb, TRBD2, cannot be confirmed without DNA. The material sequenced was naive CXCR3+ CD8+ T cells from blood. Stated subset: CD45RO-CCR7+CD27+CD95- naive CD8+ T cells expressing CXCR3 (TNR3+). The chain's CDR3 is CASSQVATGYNEQFF.